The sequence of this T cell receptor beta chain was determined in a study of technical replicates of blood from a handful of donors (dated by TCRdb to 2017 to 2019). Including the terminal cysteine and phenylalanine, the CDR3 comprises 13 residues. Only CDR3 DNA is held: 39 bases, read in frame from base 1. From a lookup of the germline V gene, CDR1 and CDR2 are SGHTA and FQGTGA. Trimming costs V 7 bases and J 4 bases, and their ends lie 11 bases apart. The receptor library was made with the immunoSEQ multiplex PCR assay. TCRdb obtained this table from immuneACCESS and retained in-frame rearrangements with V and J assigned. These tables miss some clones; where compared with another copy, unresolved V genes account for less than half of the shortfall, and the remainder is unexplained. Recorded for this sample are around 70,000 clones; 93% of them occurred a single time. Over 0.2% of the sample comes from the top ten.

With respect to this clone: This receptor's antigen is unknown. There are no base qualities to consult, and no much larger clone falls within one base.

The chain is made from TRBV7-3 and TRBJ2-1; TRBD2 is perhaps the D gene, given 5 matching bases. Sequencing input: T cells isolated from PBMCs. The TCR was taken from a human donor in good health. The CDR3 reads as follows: CASTLAGYNEQFF. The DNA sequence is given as TGTGCCAGCACCCTCGCGGGTTACAATGAGCAGTTCTTC.